The 16 T cell receptor beta chains in this list originate from one sample, sequenced in a study of PD-1 blockade in classical Hodgkin lymphoma. With no exception, relapse followed autologous stem cell transplantation in all patients, and brentuximab vedotin exposure varied. Sequencing was performed with immunoSEQ multiplex PCR; in TCRdb, only in-frame clones are kept and a portion is missing. The repertoire holds about 97,000 clones, roughly 91% seen once, with under 8% in the top ten. This specimen was peripheral blood mononuclear cells (PBMCs), taken before the second cycle of nivolumab. These receptors all come from a human donor with classical Hodgkin lymphoma.

The V and J genes are TRBV9 and TRBJ1-2; 7 bases match TRBD1. V was clipped by 4 bases and J by 8 bases; unmatched bases: 20. The CDR3 is 17 residues long. From germline, CDR1 is SGDLS and CDR2 YYNGEE. CDR3 residues: CASSPRLRTGSARGYTF. For the CDR3, the DNA is TGTGCCAGCAGCCCCCGCCTACGGACAGGATCGGCCCGGGGCTACACCTTC.

The chain joins TRBV27 to TRBJ1-5; D might be TRBD1 (6 bases). Germline CDR1 and CDR2: MNHEY and SMNVEV (reference sequence). The ends were cut back, 8 bases at V and 5 bases at J, with 13 bases in the middle. This CDR3 region has 13 residues. The CDR3 bases are TGTGCCAGCGGCGGGGGCGTCGATCAGCCCCAGCATTTT. Amino acids: CASGGGVDQPQHF.

V gene TRBV30 combines with J gene TRBJ2-5; D possibly corresponds to TRBD2 (6 bases). Germline loops: CDR1 GTSNPN, CDR2 SVGIG (reference sequence). V was shortened by 5 bases and J by 2 bases, with 9 bases between the two germline ends. This CDR3 contains 12 residues. CDR3: CAWAGRQETQYF. CDR3 sequence (DNA): TGTGCCTGGGCAGGGAGGCAAGAGACCCAGTACTTC.

CDR3 protein: CASSPHPDNEQFF. CDR3 nucleotide sequence: TGTGCCAGCAGTCCTCATCCGGACAATGAGCAGTTCTTC. The chain carries TRBV27 and TRBJ2-1; unclear D gene. From germline, CDR1 is MNHEY and CDR2 SMNVEV (reference sequence). The CDR3 contains 13 residues. Trimming removed 5 bases at V and 5 bases at J, with 10 bases between.

This chain uses TRBV7-2 with TRBJ2-5, with 7 nucleotides matching TRBD2. This CDR3 contains 17 residues. J was trimmed by 2 bases and V by 5 bases; bases with no gene match: 14. The germline V gene encodes CDR1 SGHTA and CDR2 FQGNSA. The DNA for the CDR3 is TGTGCCAGCAGCCTGGGGGGGACGGGATTTTTTCAAGAGACCCAGTACTTC. It yields the protein CASSLGGTGFFQETQYF. Full variable domain (rest looked up from reference TRBV7-2 and TRBJ2-5): GAGVSQSPSNKVTEKGKDVELRCDPISGHTALYWYRQSLGQGLEFLIYFQGNSAPDKSGLPSDRFSAERTGGSVSTLTIQRTQQEDSAVYLCASSLGGTGFFQETQYFGPGTRLLVL.

This clone came up once. The chain uses TRBV6-5 and TRBJ1-1, with 7 bases identical to TRBD1. The CDR3 is made up of 15 amino acids. V lost 4 bases, J lost 1 base, and 6 bases stayed unmatched. CDR1 is MNHEY and CDR2 is SVGAGI in the germline V gene. CDR3 sequence: CASSFPGTENTEAFF. CDR3 sequence (DNA): TGTGCCAGCAGTTTCCCCGGGACAGAGAACACTGAAGCTTTCTTT.

This clone came up a few times. This sequence joins TRBV30 and TRBJ1-6; D might be TRBD1 (5 bases). Trimming took off 4 bases at V and 5 bases at J, with 9 bases between the two ends. CDR3 length: 13 amino acids. Germline CDR1 is GTSNPN and CDR2 is SVGIG (reference sequence). CDR3: CAWTVGDNSPLHF. DNA for the CDR3: TGTGCCTGGACAGTGGGGGATAATTCACCCCTCCACTTT.

The chain carries TRBV7-6 and TRBJ2-1; 8 bases agree with TRBD1. Losses at the gene ends were 5 bases for V and 0 bases for J; bases not matched to a gene: 3. The V gene's germline CDR1 is SGHVS and CDR2 FNYEAQ. This CDR3 has 15 amino acids. CDR3 nucleotide sequence: TGTGCCAGCAGCATGGGACAGGCCTCCTACAATGAGCAGTTCTTC. Translation gives CASSMGQASYNEQFF.

A single count supports this clone. Additional DNA sequences in this sample encode the identical CDR3. The rearrangement joins TRBV5-1 to TRBJ2-7, with TRBD1 matching 7 bases. V was pared by 5 bases and J by 3 bases, with 8 bases of the junction left unmatched. This CDR3 comprises 14 residues. The germline V gene has CDR1 SGHRS and CDR2 YFSETQ. The CDR3 DNA sequence: TGCGCCAGCAGGGTGCGACAGGGCGTCTACGAGCAGTACTTC. Protein product: CASRVRQGVYEQYF.

This clone was counted at least ten times. The chain has TRBV19 and TRBJ1-5; 7 bases line up with TRBD1. In germline, CDR1 is LNHDA, CDR2 SQIVND (reference sequence). The CDR3 runs to 18 residues. Losses at the gene ends were 0 bases for V and 4 bases for J; bases not matched to a gene: 12. CDR3 in DNA: TGTGCCAGTAGTATAGATCTTTTTTCGGGACAGTTAAATCAGCCCCAGCATTTT. As protein: CASSIDLFSGQLNQPQHF.

This clone is a singleton in its sample. V usage is TRBV4-3 and J usage is TRBJ2-1, with D perhaps assigned TRBD1 or TRBD2 (6 bases each). The V and J ends lost 4 bases and 3 bases respectively, with 13 bases between them. Germline CDR1 is LGHNA and CDR2 is YSLEER. There are 15 residues in the CDR3. For the CDR3, the DNA is TGCGCCAGCAGCCCCAAGGGGGGCTTCTACAATGAGCAGTTCTTC. It codes for CASSPKGGFYNEQFF.

This sequence joins TRBV18 and TRBJ1-4; tentative D call: TRBD1 (6 bases). This CDR3 is 14 amino acids long. Looked up from germline, CDR1 is KGHSH and CDR2 is LQKENI. The V gene lost 1 base and the J gene lost 5 bases, with 8 bases spanning the gap. In DNA form, the CDR3 reads TGTGCCAGCTCACCACTACAGGGAAATGAAAAACTGTTTTTT. Amino acid sequence: CASSPLQGNEKLFF.

Only one count was recorded for this clone. The V and J genes are TRBV6-5 and TRBJ2-7; tentatively, D is TRBD2 (5 bases). Trimming took 6 bases from V and 3 from J, leaving 18 bases between them. The CDR3 contains 15 residues. Germline CDR1 is MNHEY and CDR2 is SVGAGI. CDR3 amino acids: CASSPPGITRYEQYF. In DNA, the CDR3 is TGTGCCAGCAGCCCACCGGGGATAACCCGCTACGAGCAGTACTTC.

The chain recombines TRBV18 with TRBJ2-2; D uncertain. The germline gives CDR1 KGHSH, CDR2 LQKENI. The V and J ends lost 2 bases and 3 bases respectively, with 4 bases between them. CDR3 length: 13 amino acids. CDR3 sequence reads: CASSPWDTGELFF. The CDR3 bases are TGTGCCAGCTCACCATGGGACACCGGGGAGCTGTTTTTT.

The gene calls are TRBV11-2 and TRBJ1-6; TRBD1 might be the D (5 bases). The CDR3 loop spans 15 amino acids. Germline V gives CDR1 SGHAT, CDR2 FQNNGV. The V end lost 3 bases, the J end lost 8 bases, and 14 bases lay between the germline ends. The CDR3 sequence is CASSLTRVGDSPLHF. The CDR3 bases are TGTGCCAGCAGCTTGACCAGGGTAGGGGATTCACCCCTCCACTTT.

The gene calls are TRBV5-6 and TRBJ2-7; TRBD2 agrees at 7 bases. Germline V gene sequence: CDR1 SGHDT, CDR2 YYEEEE. The CDR3 has 16 residues. With V trimmed by 0 bases and J by 3 bases, 9 bases remained unmatched. The CDR3, as DNA: TGTGCCAGCAGCTTGGCCGGCGGGGGTCTCTACTACGAGCAGTACTTC. Translated: CASSLAGGGLYYEQYF.